Shown below are 13 T cell receptor beta chains from a single sample sequenced in a study of T cells in Graves' hyperthyroidism and ophthalmopathy (dated by TCRdb to 2018 to 2020). Library preparation employed multiplex PCR. TCRdb lists the instrument as Illumina HiSeq 2000. The TCR beta CDR3 regions were amplified from RNA transcripts. A first-round RT-PCR of the TCR CDR3 used the HTBI primer set with the Qiagen OneStep RT-PCR kit. Starting from the raw public reads, TCRdb applied fastp trimming at Q25, assembled clones with MiXCR and retained in-frame beta chains. Duplicate CDR3 protein sequences are folded into a single record with the most common DNA and genes. The sample table holds hundreds of thousands of distinct CDR3 sequences, of which roughly 22% were seen once. Clones ranked in the top ten supply around two thirds of the sample. Material: blood. Receptors were obtained from a man under 40 with Graves' ophthalmopathy.

This clonotype has a handful of counts. The chain couples TRBV12-3 or TRBV12-4 to TRBJ2-3; D is perhaps TRBD1 (6 bases). V was pared by 6 bases and J by 0 bases, with 13 bases between. This CDR3 contains 15 residues. CDR3 protein: CASSPEGVSTDTQYF. CDR3 coding DNA: TGTGCCAGCAGCCCTGAGGGGGTGAGCACAGATACGCAGTATTTT.

For this clonotype: One junction end does not reproduce the germline sequence, and a read error may be involved. Here the CDR3 reads CARSYTTGRSTEAFF. The CDR3 nucleotides read TGTGCCCGCAGTTACACCACCGGGCGCAGCACTGAAGCTTTCTTT. The chain recombines TRBV6-5 with TRBJ1-1; D gene unclear. CDR1 is MNHEY, CDR2 SVGAGI, per germline. This CDR3 is built from 15 residues.

This clonotype turned up a few times. The chain combines TRBV27 with TRBJ2-1; TRBD2 matches 8 bases. The V gene's germline CDR1 is MNHEY and CDR2 SMNVEV (reference sequence). Trimming cost V 8 bases and J 8 bases; bases outside gene matches: 11. The CDR3 totals 14 residues. The CDR3, as DNA: TGTGCCAGCGGAGACAGCGGGAGTAGCTATGAGCAGTTCTTC. As protein: CASGDSGSSYEQFF.

The chain is built from TRBV7-9 and TRBJ1-6; D call uncertain. The CDR3 runs 15 residues. CDR1 SEHNR and CDR2 FQNEAQ come from the germline V gene (reference sequence). V lost 5 bases to trimming and J lost 6 bases, with 14 bases between them. The CDR3 DNA is TGTGCCAGCAGCCCCCCCGACAAGGTTAATTCACCCCTCCACTTT. Translation: CASSPPDKVNSPLHF. Supplemented by reference TRBV7-9 and TRBJ1-6, the full variable domain reads DTGVSQNPRHKITKRGQNVTFRCDPISEHNRLYWYRQTLGQGPEFLTYFQNEAQLEKSRLLSDRFSAERPKGSFSTLEIQRTEQGDSAMYLCASSPPDKVNSPLHFGNGTRLTVT.

This clonotype has a handful of counts. CDR3 in amino acids: CSVGAGRNQPQHF. DNA for the CDR3: TGCAGCGTTGGTGCGGGGCGCAATCAGCCCCAGCATTTT. The chain combines TRBV29-1 with TRBJ1-5; tentatively, D is TRBD1 (5 bases). The CDR3 is 13 residues long. Germline V gene sequence: CDR1 SQVTM, CDR2 ANQGSEA. Trimming took 4 bases from V and 2 from J, leaving 9 bases between them.

This clonotype came up a few times. V and J are TRBV6-1 and TRBJ2-5; unclear D gene. This CDR3 region has 11 residues. CDR1 is MNHNS and CDR2 is SASEGT in the germline V gene. CDR3 sequence reads: CGFGLGETQYF. The CDR3 DNA reads TGTGGGTTCGGGTTGGGAGAGACCCAGTACTTC.

This clonotype came up many times. V usage is TRBV19 and J usage is TRBJ1-2, with D possibly being TRBD1 (5 bases). The CDR3 has 18 residues. Between the trimmed V and J ends, which lost 4 bases and 4 bases, there was a span of 25 bases. Germline values: CDR1 LNHDA, CDR2 SQIVND (reference sequence). The CDR3 DNA follows: TGTGCCAGTAGTAGAAGCTATCCCTCCCTTCGGGGCAGCTATGGCTACACCTTC. It encodes CASSRSYPSLRGSYGYTF. Complete variable domain (other parts from reference TRBV19 and TRBJ1-2): DGGITQSPKYLFRKEGQNVTLSCEQNLNHDAMYWYRQDPGQGLRLIYYSQIVNDFQKGDIAEGYSVSREKKESFPLTVTSAQKNPTAFYLCASSRSYPSLRGSYGYTFGSGTRLTVV.

This clonotype was counted at least ten times. An end of the junction does not agree with germline; a read error may underlie this. CDR3 DNA: TGTGCCAGCAGTCAAGTCTCCGGGACGGACCCCTACGAGCAGTACTTC. The encoded protein is CASSQVSGTDPYEQYF. V is TRBV3-1 and J is TRBJ2-7; D may correspond to TRBD1 or TRBD2 (5 bases each). Germline CDR1 and CDR2: LGHDT and YNNKEL (reference sequence). The CDR3 loop spans 16 amino acids.

This clonotype was seen many times. The chain links TRBV7-9 to TRBJ2-7; TRBD1 matches at 12 bases. This CDR3 comprises 15 residues. The V gene's germline CDR1 is SEHNR and CDR2 FQNEAQ (reference sequence). V dropped 5 bases and J dropped 6; count of bases not matched to a gene: 8. This CDR3 reads CASSLGGTGGSEQYF. CDR3 sequence (DNA): TGTGCCAGCAGCCTAGGGGGGACAGGGGGCAGCGAGCAGTACTTC.

This clonotype showed up just a few times. This is likely a read error, given that the CDR3 carries no conserved phenylalanine or tryptophan at its end. This rearrangement joins TRBV9 to TRBJ2-1, with 8 bases lining up with TRBD1. CDR3 length: 17 amino acids. V shed 4 bases and J 0 bases; nucleotides not matched to a gene: 9. Germline V gives CDR1 SGDLS, CDR2 YYNGEE. The CDR3 here is CASSNRQGMSSYNEQFL. The CDR3 DNA reads TGTGCCAGCAGCAACCGACAGGGGATGAGCTCCTACAATGAGCAGTTCCTC.

This clonotype was detected ten times or more. The V gene is TRBV11-2, the J gene TRBJ2-1; D is undetermined. The CDR3 has 13 amino acids. CDR1 and CDR2 (germline): SGHAT, FQNNGV. Trimming took off 5 bases at V and 5 bases at J, with 10 bases between the two ends. The CDR3 bases are TGTGCCAGCAGCCAGGAACCTCACAATGAGCAGTTCTTC. Its translation is CASSQEPHNEQFF.

This clonotype was seen more than once but under ten times. This chain joins TRBV7-3 and TRBJ1-6, with D perhaps matching TRBD1 (5 bases). CDR1 is SGHTA and CDR2 is FQGTGA in the germline V gene. There are 14 residues in the CDR3. The V gene lost 4 bases and the J gene lost 8 bases, with 12 bases spanning the gap. The DNA for the CDR3 is TGTGCCAGCAGCTCGACTCCAGGGTATTCACCCCTCCACTTT. It yields the protein CASSSTPGYSPLHF.

The chain employs TRBV20-1 and TRBJ1-1; D is ambiguous. Per the germline V gene, CDR1 is DFQATT and CDR2 is SNEGSKA (reference sequence). The V and J ends lost 1 base and 4 bases respectively, with 7 bases between them. The CDR3 has 12 amino acids. The CDR3 coding sequence is TGCAGTGCTAGAGTTCAGGCCACTGAAGCTTTCTTT. It codes for CSARVQATEAFF.